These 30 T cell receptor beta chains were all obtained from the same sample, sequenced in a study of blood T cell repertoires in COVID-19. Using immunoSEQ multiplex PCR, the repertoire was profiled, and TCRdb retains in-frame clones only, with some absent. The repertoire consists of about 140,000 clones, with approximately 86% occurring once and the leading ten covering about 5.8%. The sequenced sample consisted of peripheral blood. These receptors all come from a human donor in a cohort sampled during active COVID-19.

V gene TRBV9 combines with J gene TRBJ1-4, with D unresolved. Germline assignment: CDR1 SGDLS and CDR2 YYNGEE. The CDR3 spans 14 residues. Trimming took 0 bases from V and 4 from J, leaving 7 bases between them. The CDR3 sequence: CASSVVGGNEKLFF. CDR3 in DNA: TGTGCCAGCAGCGTAGTGGGAGGTAATGAAAAACTGTTTTTT.

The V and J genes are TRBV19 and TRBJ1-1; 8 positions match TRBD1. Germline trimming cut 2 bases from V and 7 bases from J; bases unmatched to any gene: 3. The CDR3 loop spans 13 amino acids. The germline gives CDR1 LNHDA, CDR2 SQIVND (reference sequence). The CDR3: CASSIQGAVEAFF. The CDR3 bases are TGTGCCAGTAGTATACAGGGGGCTGTTGAAGCTTTCTTT.

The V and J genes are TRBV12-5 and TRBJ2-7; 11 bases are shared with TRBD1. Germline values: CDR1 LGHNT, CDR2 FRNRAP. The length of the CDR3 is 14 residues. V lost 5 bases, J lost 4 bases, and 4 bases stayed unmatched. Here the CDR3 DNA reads TGTGCTAGTGGTCCCGGACAGGGGGCTTACGAGCAGTACTTC. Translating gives CASGPGQGAYEQYF.

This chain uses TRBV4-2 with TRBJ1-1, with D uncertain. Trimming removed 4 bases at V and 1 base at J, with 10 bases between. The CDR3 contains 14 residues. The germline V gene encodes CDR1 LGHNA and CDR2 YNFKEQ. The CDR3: CASSPGAGNTEAFF. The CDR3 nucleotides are TGTGCCAGCAGCCCGGGAGCGGGGAACACTGAAGCTTTCTTT.

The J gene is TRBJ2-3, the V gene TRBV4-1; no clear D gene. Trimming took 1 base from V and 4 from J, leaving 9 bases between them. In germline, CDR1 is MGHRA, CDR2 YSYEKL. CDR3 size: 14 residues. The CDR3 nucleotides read TGCGCCAGCAGCCAAGGTGGCCGGGCAGATACGCAGTATTTT. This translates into CASSQGGRADTQYF.

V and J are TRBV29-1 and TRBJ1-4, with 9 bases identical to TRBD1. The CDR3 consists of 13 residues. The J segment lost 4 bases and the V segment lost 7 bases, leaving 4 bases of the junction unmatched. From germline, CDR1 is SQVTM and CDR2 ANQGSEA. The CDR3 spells CSALTGGNEKLFF. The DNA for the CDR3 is TGCAGCGCCCTGACAGGGGGTAATGAAAAACTGTTTTTT.

Here the CDR3 reads CASSLNTGDPNTGELFF. The DNA for the CDR3 is TGTGCCAGCAGCTTAAATACAGGGGACCCGAACACCGGGGAGCTGTTTTTT. V and J are TRBV7-9 and TRBJ2-2; 7 positions agree with TRBD1. J gave up 0 bases and V 2 bases, and 6 bases lay outside the gene matches. This CDR3 has 17 amino acids. Per germline, CDR1 SEHNR and CDR2 FQNEAQ (reference sequence). The full variable domain, with the rest looked up from reference TRBV7-9 and TRBJ2-2, is DTGVSQNPRHKITKRGQNVTFRCDPISEHNRLYWYRQTLGQGPEFLTYFQNEAQLEKSRLLSDRFSAERPKGSFSTLEIQRTEQGDSAMYLCASSLNTGDPNTGELFFGEGSRLTVL.

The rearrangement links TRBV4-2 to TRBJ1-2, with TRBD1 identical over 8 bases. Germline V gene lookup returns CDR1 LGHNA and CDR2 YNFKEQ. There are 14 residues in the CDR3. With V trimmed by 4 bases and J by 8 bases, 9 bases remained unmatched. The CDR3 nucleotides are TGTGCCAGCAGCCCCGCAGGGGGCGCAGCCGGCTACACCTTC. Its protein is CASSPAGGAAGYTF.

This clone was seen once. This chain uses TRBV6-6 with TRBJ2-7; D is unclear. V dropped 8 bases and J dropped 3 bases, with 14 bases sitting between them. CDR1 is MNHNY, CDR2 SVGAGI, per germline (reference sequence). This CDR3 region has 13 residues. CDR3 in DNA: TGTGCCAGCTCCCCTCCGGGTGGCTACGAGCAGTACTTC. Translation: CASSPPGGYEQYF.

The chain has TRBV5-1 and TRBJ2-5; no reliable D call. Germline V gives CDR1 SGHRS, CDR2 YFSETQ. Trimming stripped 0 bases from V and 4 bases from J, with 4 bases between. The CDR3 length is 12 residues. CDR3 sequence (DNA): TGCGCCAGCAGCTTGGCCGGAGAGACCCAGTACTTC. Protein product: CASSLAGETQYF.

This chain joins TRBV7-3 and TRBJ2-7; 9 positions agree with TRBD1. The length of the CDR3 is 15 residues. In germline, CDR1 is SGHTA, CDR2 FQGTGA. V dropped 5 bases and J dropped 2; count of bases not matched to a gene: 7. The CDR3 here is CASSVGTGRPYEQYF. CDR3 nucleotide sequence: TGTGCCAGCAGCGTCGGGACAGGGAGACCCTACGAGCAGTACTTC.

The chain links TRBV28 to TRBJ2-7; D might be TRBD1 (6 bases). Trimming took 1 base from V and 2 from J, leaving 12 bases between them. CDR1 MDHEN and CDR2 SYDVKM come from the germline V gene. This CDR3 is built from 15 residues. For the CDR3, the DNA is TGTGCCAGCAGTTTATCAGGGGTTGGTGCCTACGAGCAGTACTTC. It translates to CASSLSGVGAYEQYF. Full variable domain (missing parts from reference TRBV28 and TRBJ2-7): DVKVTQSSRYLVKRTGEKVFLECVQDMDHENMFWYRQDPGLGLRLIYFSYDVKMKEKGDIPEGYSVSREKKERFSLILESASTNQTSMYLCASSLSGVGAYEQYFGPGTRLTVT.

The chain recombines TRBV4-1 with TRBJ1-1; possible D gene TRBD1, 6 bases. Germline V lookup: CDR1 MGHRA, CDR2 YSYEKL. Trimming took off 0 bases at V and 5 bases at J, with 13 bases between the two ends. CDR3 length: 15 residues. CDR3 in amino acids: CASSQDSGGWTEAFF. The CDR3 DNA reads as TGCGCCAGCAGCCAAGATTCGGGGGGCTGGACTGAAGCTTTCTTT.

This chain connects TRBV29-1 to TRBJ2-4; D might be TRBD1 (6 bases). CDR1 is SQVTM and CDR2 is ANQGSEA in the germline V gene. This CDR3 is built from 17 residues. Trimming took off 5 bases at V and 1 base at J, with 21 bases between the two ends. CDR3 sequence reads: CSVTLQGTSLAKNIQYF. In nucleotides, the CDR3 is TGCAGCGTTACCCTACAGGGCACCAGTCTGGCCAAAAACATTCAGTACTTC.

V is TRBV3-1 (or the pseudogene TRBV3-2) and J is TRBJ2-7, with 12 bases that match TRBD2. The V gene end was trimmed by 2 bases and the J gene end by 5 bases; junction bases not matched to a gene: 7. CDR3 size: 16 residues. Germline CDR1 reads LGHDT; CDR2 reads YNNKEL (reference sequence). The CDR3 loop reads CASSQSPSGGAHEQYF. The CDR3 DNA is TGTGCCAGCAGCCAATCCCCTAGCGGGGGGGCCCACGAGCAGTACTTC.

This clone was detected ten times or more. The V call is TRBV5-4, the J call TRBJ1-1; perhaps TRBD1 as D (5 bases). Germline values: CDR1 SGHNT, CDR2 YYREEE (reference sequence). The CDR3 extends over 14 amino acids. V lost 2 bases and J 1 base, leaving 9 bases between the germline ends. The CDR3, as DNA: TGTGCCAGCAGCTTCTATACAGGGAACACTGAAGCTTTCTTT. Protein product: CASSFYTGNTEAFF.

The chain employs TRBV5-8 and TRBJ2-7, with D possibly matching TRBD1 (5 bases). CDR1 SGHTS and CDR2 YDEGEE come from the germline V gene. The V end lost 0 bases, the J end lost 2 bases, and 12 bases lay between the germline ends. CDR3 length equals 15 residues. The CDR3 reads CASSLVGVRAYEQYF. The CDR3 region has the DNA TGTGCCAGCAGCTTGGTAGGGGTCAGAGCCTACGAGCAGTACTTC.

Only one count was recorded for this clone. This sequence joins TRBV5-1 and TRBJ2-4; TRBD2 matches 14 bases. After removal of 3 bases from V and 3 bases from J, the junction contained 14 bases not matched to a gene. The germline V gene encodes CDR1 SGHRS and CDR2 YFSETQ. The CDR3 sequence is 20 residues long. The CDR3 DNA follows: TGCGCCAGCAGCTGGGGGCCGGGACTAGCGGGAGTAAGTGACAAAAACATTCAGTACTTC. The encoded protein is CASSWGPGLAGVSDKNIQYF.

The CDR3 region is CASSIFSGGAEETQYF. In DNA, the CDR3 is TGTGCCAGCTCAATTTTCAGCGGGGGGGCGGAAGAGACCCAGTACTTC. This chain joins TRBV18 and TRBJ2-5, with 10 bases matching TRBD2. This CDR3 spans 16 amino acids. Germline CDR1 reads KGHSH; CDR2 reads LQKENI. With 5 bases clipped from V and 3 bases from J, the junction kept 9 bases outside the gene matches.

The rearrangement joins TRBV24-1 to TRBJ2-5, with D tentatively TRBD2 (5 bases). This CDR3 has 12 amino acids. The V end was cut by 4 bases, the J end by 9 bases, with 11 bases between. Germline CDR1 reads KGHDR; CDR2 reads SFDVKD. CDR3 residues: CATSDQIGAQYF. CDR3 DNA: TGTGCCACCAGTGACCAGATCGGGGCCCAGTACTTC.

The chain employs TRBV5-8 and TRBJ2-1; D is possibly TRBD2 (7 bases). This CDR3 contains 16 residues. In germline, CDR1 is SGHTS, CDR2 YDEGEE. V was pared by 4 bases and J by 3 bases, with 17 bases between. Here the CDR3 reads CASSPGGLGVYNEQFF. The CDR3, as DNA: TGTGCCAGCAGCCCCGGGGGGCTAGGGGTCTACAATGAGCAGTTCTTC.

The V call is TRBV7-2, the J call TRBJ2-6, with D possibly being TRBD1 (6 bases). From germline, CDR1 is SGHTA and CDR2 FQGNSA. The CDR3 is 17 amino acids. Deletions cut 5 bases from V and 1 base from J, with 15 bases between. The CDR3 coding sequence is TGTGCCAGCAGCCGGACAGCCGCGATTTCTGGGGCCAACGTCCTGACTTTC. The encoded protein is CASSRTAAISGANVLTF.

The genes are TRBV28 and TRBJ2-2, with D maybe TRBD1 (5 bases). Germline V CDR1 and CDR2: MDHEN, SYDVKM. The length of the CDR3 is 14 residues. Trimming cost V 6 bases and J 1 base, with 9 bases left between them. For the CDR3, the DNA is TGTGCCAGCAGACTCAGGGAGAACACCGGGGAGCTGTTTTTT. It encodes CASRLRENTGELFF. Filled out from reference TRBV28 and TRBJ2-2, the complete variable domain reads DVKVTQSSRYLVKRTGEKVFLECVQDMDHENMFWYRQDPGLGLRLIYFSYDVKMKEKGDIPEGYSVSREKKERFSLILESASTNQTSMYLCASRLRENTGELFFGEGSRLTVL.

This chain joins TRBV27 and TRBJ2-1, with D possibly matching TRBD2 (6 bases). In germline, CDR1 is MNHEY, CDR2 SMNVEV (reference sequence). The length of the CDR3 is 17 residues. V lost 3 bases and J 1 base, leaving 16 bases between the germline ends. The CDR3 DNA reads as TGTGCCAGCAGTTTCCCCACTAGCAGCGGGTCCTACAATGAGCAGTTCTTC. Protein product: CASSFPTSSGSYNEQFF.

The CDR3 protein is CASSKDKRYRVDNEQFF. For the CDR3, the DNA is TGTGCCAGCAGCAAAGACAAGAGATACAGGGTCGACAATGAGCAGTTCTTC. This chain links TRBV21-1 with TRBJ2-1; TRBD1 was called by the table and not checked on the DNA. TRBV21-1 is annotated as a pseudogene. The CDR3 has 17 residues.

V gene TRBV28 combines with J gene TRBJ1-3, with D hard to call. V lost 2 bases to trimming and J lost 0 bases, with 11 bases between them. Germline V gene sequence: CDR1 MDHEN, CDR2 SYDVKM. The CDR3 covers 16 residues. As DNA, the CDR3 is TGTGCCAGCAGTTTAAGAGGAGTTAGCTCTGGAAACACCATATATTTT. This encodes CASSLRGVSSGNTIYF.

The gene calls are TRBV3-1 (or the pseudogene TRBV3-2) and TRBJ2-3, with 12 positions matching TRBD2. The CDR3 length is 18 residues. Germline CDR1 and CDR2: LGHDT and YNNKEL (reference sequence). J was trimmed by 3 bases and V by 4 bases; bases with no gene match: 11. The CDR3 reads CASSPELAGGLGTDTQYF. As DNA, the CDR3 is TGTGCCAGCAGCCCGGAGCTAGCGGGGGGGCTGGGGACAGATACGCAGTATTTT.

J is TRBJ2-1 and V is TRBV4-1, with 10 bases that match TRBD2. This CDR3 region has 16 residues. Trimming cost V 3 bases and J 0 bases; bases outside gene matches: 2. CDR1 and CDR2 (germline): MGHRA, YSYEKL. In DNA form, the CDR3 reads TGCGCCAGCAGCCAGTTAGCGGGAGGCTCCTACAATGAGCAGTTCTTC. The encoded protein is CASSQLAGGSYNEQFF.

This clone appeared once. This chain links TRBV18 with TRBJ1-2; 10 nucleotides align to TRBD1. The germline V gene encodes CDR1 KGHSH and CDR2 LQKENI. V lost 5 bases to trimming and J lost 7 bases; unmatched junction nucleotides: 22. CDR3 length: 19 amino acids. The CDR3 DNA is TGTGCCAGCTCAACCCTACTAACCACCGTGGGACAGGGGTATGGTGGCTACACCTTC. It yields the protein CASSTLLTTVGQGYGGYTF. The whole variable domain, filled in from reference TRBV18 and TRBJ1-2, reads NAGVMQNPRHLVRRRGQEARLRCSPMKGHSHVYWYRQLPEEGLKFMVYLQKENIIDESGMPKERFSAEFPKEGPSILRIQQVVRGDSAAYFCASSTLLTTVGQGYGGYTFGSGTRLTVV.

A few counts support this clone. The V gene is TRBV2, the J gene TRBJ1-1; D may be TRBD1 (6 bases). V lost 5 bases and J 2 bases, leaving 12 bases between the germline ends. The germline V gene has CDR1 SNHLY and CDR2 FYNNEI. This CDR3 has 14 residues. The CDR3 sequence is CASSQHRVNTEAFF. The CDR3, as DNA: TGTGCCAGCAGTCAACACAGGGTTAACACTGAAGCTTTCTTT.